The source of this TCR beta chain is a study of blood T cells in healthy people across ages. Study-level background: Every two T cells gave about one barcoded beta molecule via template switching.

PCR was performed a second time for roughly 7 to 12 cycles using a sample-barcoded 5' primer and a J-beta primer mix. TCRdb used MiXCR to reprocess the 5' RACE reads, holding one entry per CDR3 protein. The data hold fewer than 2,000,000 distinct CDR3 sequences, with 30% to 40% observed a single time. This clonotype was counted only a few times. V lost 6 bases and J 5 bases, leaving 14 bases between the germline ends. In germline, CDR1 is SGHTA, CDR2 FQGNSA. The length of the CDR3 is 15 residues. What was sequenced was blood. V and J are TRBV7-2 and TRBJ2-6; tentatively, D is TRBD2 (7 bases). The receptor was isolated from a human donor in good health. The CDR3 coding sequence is TGTGCCAGCAGAACCACGGGGGGCAGGGCCAACGTCCTGACTTTC. Protein: CASRTTGGRANVLTF.